This TCR beta chain is drawn from a study of blood T cell repertoires in COVID-19. Across the whole study: The United States, Italy and Spain provided the acute and convalescent COVID-19 samples. T cells, B-cell-depleted T cells, or PBMCs supplied cDNA or gDNA.

In the original workflow: Reference gene primer amplification in the assay estimated nucleated cell counts. Using immunoSEQ multiplex PCR, the repertoire was profiled, and TCRdb retains in-frame clones only, with some absent. The V and J calls and the clone size are those of that table, but D and trimming were determined from the DNA. This sample carries 70,000 to 95,000 clones, just under 80% of them seen once, and the ten largest clones take under 20%. The sequencing input was peripheral blood. This clonotype was obtained from a human donor in a cohort sampled during active COVID-19.

The CDR3 region has the DNA TGTGCCAGCAGCGCTGAGGGACTAGCGGGAGCACAGTTCTTC. It is translated as CASSAEGLAGAQFF. This chain joins TRBV9 and TRBJ2-1; 14 nucleotides match TRBD2. V trimming: 3 bases; J trimming: 13 bases; junction bases outside the gene matches: 6. The CDR3 extends over 14 amino acids. The germline V gene encodes CDR1 SGDLS and CDR2 YYNGEE.